This section outlines one T cell receptor beta chain sequence together with its context. This same CDR3 is encoded by further DNA sequences in the sample. This entry comes from a study of shared clonotypes between healthy human individuals. About the study: Each donor's CD4 naive and CD4 memory cells filled three plates apiece, CD8 naive two, and CD8 memory one.

On sorted subsets, replicate PCRs used about 0.2 ug DNA, or tens of thousands of T cell genomes. The assay was immunoSEQ multiplex PCR, and TCRdb's table has in-frame clones only and misses some. The table includes fewer than 400,000 clones, approximately 79% detected once. The sequenced sample was memory CD4+ T cells sorted from blood. Indicated subset: CD45RA-negative fraction. This sequence was found in a man between 25 and 39 years old in good health.

The CDR3 sequence is CASSPFDEQFF. CDR3 nucleotides: TGTGCCAGCTCACCATTCGATGAGCAGTTCTTC. The genes are TRBV18 and TRBJ2-1, with D uncertain. This CDR3 region has 11 residues. The V end lost 2 bases, the J end lost 8 bases, and 4 bases lay between the germline ends. Per germline, CDR1 KGHSH and CDR2 LQKENI. Full variable domain (rest looked up from reference TRBV18 and TRBJ2-1): NAGVMQNPRHLVRRRGQEARLRCSPMKGHSHVYWYRQLPEEGLKFMVYLQKENIIDESGMPKERFSAEFPKEGPSILRIQQVVRGDSAAYFCASSPFDEQFFGPGTRLTVL.